This T cell receptor beta chain appears in the sequencing data of a study of cytomegalovirus exposure and HLA in healthy donors. Broader study findings: In vitro experiments confirmed that three CMV-associated chains were specific for CMV antigens.

It was with 60 Vbeta and 13 Jbeta primers that the PCR ran. TCRdb's copy holds only in-frame clones and misses some; the assay was immunoSEQ multiplex PCR. The sample holds more than 110,000 clones, around 75% seen once. Germline V lookup: CDR1 MGHDK, CDR2 SYGVNS. V was clipped by 9 bases and J by 8 bases, with 19 bases between them. The CDR3 is made up of 13 amino acids. Worth noting for this clone: The antigen is not known.

The source of this sequence is a female donor in good health and CMV-seronegative. V and J are TRBV25-1 and TRBJ1-2, with D perhaps TRBD1 (5 bases). Sequencing used PBMCs. DNA of the CDR3: TGTGCCAGTTGGCCGGGGGGGAGTAGCGGCTACACCTTC. Its translation is CASWPGGSSGYTF.